The clone carrying this T cell receptor (beta chain) was observed a single time. Its matching antigen is unknown. This same CDR3 is encoded by further DNA sequences in the sample. This specimen belongs to a study of shared clonotypes between healthy human individuals. Germline CDR1 DFQATT, CDR2 SNEGSKA (reference sequence). Trimming removed 0 bases at V and 12 bases at J, with 0 bases between. The CDR3 spans 8 residues. Study findings and constraints: Among several donors, around 5% of naive CD4 clonotypes were found in common.

Positive CCR7 selection of CD45RO-negative cells yielded the naive CD8 cells, and terminally differentiated effector memory CD45RA+ cells were excluded. Assay used: immunoSEQ multiplex PCR; TCRdb lists only in-frame clones, some missing. This table holds hundreds of thousands of clones, about 98% found once. This clonotype originated in a man aged 25 to 40 in good health. Input material: naive CD8+ T cells sorted from blood. V is TRBV20-1 and J is TRBJ2-1; D unclear. In DNA form, the CDR3 reads TGCAGTGCTAGAGAGCAGTTCTTC. Protein product: CSAREQFF.